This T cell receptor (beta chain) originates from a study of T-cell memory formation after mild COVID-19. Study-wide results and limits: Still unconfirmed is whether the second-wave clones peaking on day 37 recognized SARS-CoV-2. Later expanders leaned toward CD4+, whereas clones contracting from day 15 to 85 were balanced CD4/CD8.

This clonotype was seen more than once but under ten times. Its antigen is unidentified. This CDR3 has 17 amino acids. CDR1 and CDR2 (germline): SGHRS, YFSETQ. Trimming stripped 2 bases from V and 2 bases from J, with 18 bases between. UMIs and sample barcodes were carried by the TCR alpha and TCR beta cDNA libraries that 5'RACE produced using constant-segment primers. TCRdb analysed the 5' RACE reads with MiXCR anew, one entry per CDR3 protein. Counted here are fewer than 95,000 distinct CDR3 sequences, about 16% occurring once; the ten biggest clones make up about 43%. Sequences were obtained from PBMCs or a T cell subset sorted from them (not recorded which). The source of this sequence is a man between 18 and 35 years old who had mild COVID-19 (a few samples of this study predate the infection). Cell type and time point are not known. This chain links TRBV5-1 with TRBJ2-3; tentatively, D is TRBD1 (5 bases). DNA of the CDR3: TGCGCCAGCAGCTTAGCTCAGGGCGCGCTCGACACAGATACGCAGTATTTT. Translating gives CASSLAQGALDTDTQYF.